This TCR beta chain was documented in a study of blood T cell repertoires in COVID-19. Across the whole study: From T cells, B-cell-depleted T cells, or PBMCs came the material, which was cDNA or gDNA.

Data came from immunoSEQ multiplex PCR; TCRdb stores just in-frame clones and leaves some out. The repertoire holds about 69,000 clones, with approximately 79% as singletons. Trimming left V 0 bases short and J 4 bases short, with 13 bases between. Germline V lookup: CDR1 GTSNPN, CDR2 SVGIG (reference sequence). This CDR3 has 15 residues. The chain uses TRBV30 and TRBJ1-5, with D maybe TRBD1 (5 bases). This receptor was obtained from a human donor in a cohort sampled during active COVID-19. The sample comprised peripheral blood. The CDR3 protein is CAWSVGTYLNQPQHF. The CDR3 coding sequence is TGTGCCTGGAGTGTGGGGACTTACTTAAATCAGCCCCAGCATTTT.